The rows below give T cell receptor beta chains drawn from one sample of a study of CD4 T cells in relation to SARS-CoV-2 and coronaviruses. Their antigens are not known. This table comes from immunoSEQ multiplex PCR, and its TCRdb copy is limited to in-frame clones, with some not included. The sample holds roughly 45,000 clones, over 75% seen once. Sequenced material: naive CD4+ T cells from PBMCs, cultured in vitro. Every receptor here comes from an adult with COVID-19. CDR3s include the opening cysteine and the closing phenylalanine or tryptophan. Each record gives: CDR3 DNA, CDR3 protein, CDR3 length, V gene, J gene, clone size, D gene. D genes are given only for firm matches. Clone size is stated in some rows and not others, as once, few, many or a class when expanded.

cdr3_nt: TGCGCCAGCAGCTTTTTTCAGGGAAGGGAGAATGAGCAGTTCTTC; cdr3_aa: CASSFFQGRENEQFF; cdr3_length: 15; v_call: TRBV4-1; j_call: TRBJ2-1; clone_size: few; d_call: -
cdr3_nt: TGTGCCAGCAGTTTGAGACTTTCTGGCACAGATACGCAGTATTTT; cdr3_aa: CASSLRLSGTDTQYF; cdr3_length: 15; v_call: TRBV27; j_call: TRBJ2-3; clone_size: -; d_call: -
cdr3_nt: TGTGCCAGCAGCCCCAAACGGACCCATCACCTCCTCTCGGATGAGCAGTTCTTC; cdr3_aa: CASSPKRTHHLLSDEQFF; cdr3_length: 18; v_call: TRBV7-8; j_call: TRBJ2-1; clone_size: -; d_call: -
cdr3_nt: TGTGCCAGCAGCTTGGAGGCAGCGGTCAATGAGCAGTTCTTC; cdr3_aa: CASSLEAAVNEQFF; cdr3_length: 14; v_call: TRBV5-5; j_call: TRBJ2-1; clone_size: -; d_call: -
cdr3_nt: TGTGCCAGTACCTGGGGCTCTGGGGCCAACGTCCTGACTTTC; cdr3_aa: CASTWGSGANVLTF; cdr3_length: 14; v_call: TRBV19; j_call: TRBJ2-6; clone_size: once; d_call: -
cdr3_nt: TGTGCCAGCAGTCCAACAGGGAATTCACCCCTCCACTTT; cdr3_aa: CASSPTGNSPLHF; cdr3_length: 13; v_call: TRBV27; j_call: TRBJ1-6; clone_size: few; d_call: -
cdr3_nt: TGTGCCACCAGTGATTCCGGGACCGTTAATGAAAAACTGTTTTTT; cdr3_aa: CATSDSGTVNEKLFF; cdr3_length: 15; v_call: TRBV24-1; j_call: TRBJ1-4; clone_size: once; d_call: -
cdr3_nt: TGTGCCAGCAGCTCGCCCCCCGGAGACAGGGGTTCATATGGCTACACCTTC; cdr3_aa: CASSSPPGDRGSYGYTF; cdr3_length: 17; v_call: TRBV28; j_call: TRBJ1-2; clone_size: once; d_call: TRBD1
cdr3_nt: TGCGCCAGCAGCTTGGTCGCGGGGGCGAACACTGAAGCTTTCTTT; cdr3_aa: CASSLVAGANTEAFF; cdr3_length: 15; v_call: TRBV5-1; j_call: TRBJ1-1; clone_size: -; d_call: -
cdr3_nt: TGTGCCAGCACAGGGGCTAGCGGGAGTGGTTCCTACGAGCAGTACTTC; cdr3_aa: CASTGASGSGSYEQYF; cdr3_length: 16; v_call: TRBV6-6; j_call: TRBJ2-7; clone_size: -; d_call: TRBD2
cdr3_nt: TGTGCCAGCAGTGAGCGGGCTAGCCTGTTTTTT; cdr3_aa: CASSERASLFF; cdr3_length: 11; v_call: TRBV2; j_call: TRBJ1-4; clone_size: -; d_call: -
cdr3_nt: TGTGCCAGCAGCTTAGGGCAGCAAGAGACCCAGTACTTC; cdr3_aa: CASSLGQQETQYF; cdr3_length: 13; v_call: TRBV7-3; j_call: TRBJ2-5; clone_size: once; d_call: -
cdr3_nt: TGTGCCATCAGTGCGACCGACAGGGCCGCCTACGAGCAGTACTTC; cdr3_aa: CAISATDRAAYEQYF; cdr3_length: 15; v_call: TRBV10-3; j_call: TRBJ2-7; clone_size: -; d_call: TRBD1
cdr3_nt: TGCGCCAGCAGCTTGGGCAGGGCGAGCACAGATACGCAGTATTTT; cdr3_aa: CASSLGRASTDTQYF; cdr3_length: 15; v_call: TRBV5-1; j_call: TRBJ2-3; clone_size: -; d_call: -
cdr3_nt: TGTGCCACCAGCAGAGTTTCCTCTGGGGCCAACGTCCTGACTTTC; cdr3_aa: CATSRVSSGANVLTF; cdr3_length: 15; v_call: TRBV15; j_call: TRBJ2-6; clone_size: -; d_call: -
cdr3_nt: TGTGCCAGCAGTCAGGGTTTTAACTCACCCCTCCACTTT; cdr3_aa: CASSQGFNSPLHF; cdr3_length: 13; v_call: TRBV6-5; j_call: TRBJ1-6; clone_size: -; d_call: -
cdr3_nt: TGTGCCATACACAGGGGAAATCAGCCCCAGCATTTT; cdr3_aa: CAIHRGNQPQHF; cdr3_length: 12; v_call: TRBV21-1; j_call: TRBJ1-5; clone_size: -; d_call: -
cdr3_nt: TGTGCCAGCAGGGGAGGGTATGAGCAGTTCTTC; cdr3_aa: CASRGGYEQFF; cdr3_length: 11; v_call: TRBV2; j_call: TRBJ2-1; clone_size: -; d_call: TRBD2
cdr3_nt: TGTGCCAGCAGCTACCGCATTGGGGCCAACGTCCTGACTTTC; cdr3_aa: CASSYRIGANVLTF; cdr3_length: 14; v_call: TRBV27; j_call: TRBJ2-6; clone_size: -; d_call: -
cdr3_nt: TGTGCCATCAGTGAAGGGCCCCGGACGGACGGAAAACTGTTTTTT; cdr3_aa: CAISEGPRTDGKLFF; cdr3_length: 15; v_call: TRBV10-3; j_call: TRBJ1-4; clone_size: -; d_call: -
cdr3_nt: TGTGCCAGTACAGGGAATCGGAATTCCGGGGAGCTGTTTTTT; cdr3_aa: CASTGNRNSGELFF; cdr3_length: 14; v_call: TRBV13; j_call: TRBJ2-2; clone_size: few; d_call: -
cdr3_nt: TGTGCCTGGAGTGACAGCTACAATGAGCAGTTCTTC; cdr3_aa: CAWSDSYNEQFF; cdr3_length: 12; v_call: TRBV30; j_call: TRBJ2-1; clone_size: -; d_call: -
cdr3_nt: TGTGCCAGCAGTGGTGACAGGGCCGGCACAGATACGCAGTATTTT; cdr3_aa: CASSGDRAGTDTQYF; cdr3_length: 15; v_call: TRBV2; j_call: TRBJ2-3; clone_size: -; d_call: TRBD1
cdr3_nt: TGTGCCAGCAGTTTTTTGGCCTACGAGCAGTACTTC; cdr3_aa: CASSFLAYEQYF; cdr3_length: 12; v_call: TRBV28; j_call: TRBJ2-7; clone_size: -; d_call: -
cdr3_nt: TGTGCCAGCAGTACGAGGCCCGGGGAGACCCAGTACTTC; cdr3_aa: CASSTRPGETQYF; cdr3_length: 13; v_call: TRBV12-3/TRBV12-4; j_call: TRBJ2-5; clone_size: -; d_call: -
cdr3_nt: TGTGCCAGTAGTATTTTAAGCCGGGTCAATGAGCAGTTCTTC; cdr3_aa: CASSILSRVNEQFF; cdr3_length: 14; v_call: TRBV19; j_call: TRBJ2-1; clone_size: -; d_call: -
cdr3_nt: TGTGCCAGCAGTTATCAAACCTGGGGGCTACAGGGTACCGGGGAGCTGTTTTTT; cdr3_aa: CASSYQTWGLQGTGELFF; cdr3_length: 18; v_call: TRBV7-2; j_call: TRBJ2-2; clone_size: -; d_call: -
cdr3_nt: TGTGCCAGCTCCCCCGGTTTTAGCGAGACCCAGTACTTC; cdr3_aa: CASSPGFSETQYF; cdr3_length: 13; v_call: TRBV19; j_call: TRBJ2-5; clone_size: -; d_call: -
cdr3_nt: TGTGCCAGCAGCTTATCGGCAGTTAGCACAGATACGCAGTATTTT; cdr3_aa: CASSLSAVSTDTQYF; cdr3_length: 15; v_call: TRBV7-3; j_call: TRBJ2-3; clone_size: -; d_call: -
cdr3_nt: TGTGCCACAATACAGGGGCCCTATTCACCCCTCCACTTT; cdr3_aa: CATIQGPYSPLHF; cdr3_length: 13; v_call: TRBV6-6; j_call: TRBJ1-6; clone_size: -; d_call: TRBD1
cdr3_nt: TGTGCCAGCAGTTCTCGCTACACTGAAGCTTTCTTT; cdr3_aa: CASSSRYTEAFF; cdr3_length: 12; v_call: TRBV12-3/TRBV12-4; j_call: TRBJ1-1; clone_size: -; d_call: -
cdr3_nt: TGTGCCAGCAGTTTATTGTGGGGCGGGAGGGCCAATGAGCAGTTCTTC; cdr3_aa: CASSLLWGGRANEQFF; cdr3_length: 16; v_call: TRBV27; j_call: TRBJ2-1; clone_size: -; d_call: TRBD2
cdr3_nt: TGTGCCAGCAGTTCGACAGGGGTTAGCAATCAGCCCCAGCATTTT; cdr3_aa: CASSSTGVSNQPQHF; cdr3_length: 15; v_call: TRBV27; j_call: TRBJ1-5; clone_size: -; d_call: TRBD1